The present TCR beta chain was sequenced within a study of tumor and adjacent non-tumor tissue in lung cancer. On the study more broadly: Patients were aged about 31 to 85, nine to eleven men and 5 women, stage I to III.

A modified ARM-PCR protocol with three rounds of nested PCR amplified TCRbeta. TCRdb re-called the multiplex PCR reads through MiXCR, storing one row per CDR3 protein. The sample consists of 70,000 to 90,000 distinct CDR3 sequences, roughly 80% of them appearing once. With regard to this clonotype: Its matching antigen is unknown. The CDR3 does not close with the conserved phenylalanine or tryptophan, likely indicating a read error.

The study's findings and limits: Tumor tissue had significantly higher TCR diversity than normal lung. Tumor repertoires had a smaller top 100 clone share than normal lung.

This sample's RNA came from whole unsorted tissue. More than 3 cm separated this lung sample from the edge of the tumor. Looked up from germline, CDR1 is SGHNT and CDR2 is YENEEA. This CDR3 spans 16 amino acids. The trim removed 6 bases at V and 7 bases at J, leaving 10 bases unmatched. The chain joins TRBV11-3 to TRBJ2-1; the match to TRBD2 covers 12 bases. Material: distant non-tumor lung tissue. This TCR was sampled from a man aged 60 to 69 with non-small cell lung cancer. This CDR3 is CASRSLAGGPGNEQFL. CDR3 DNA: TGTGCCAGCAGATCCCTAGCGGGGGGGCCGGGGAATGAGCAGTTCCTC.